A selection of T cell receptor beta chains follows, all from one sample in a study of regulatory T cells in long-lasting Graves disease. TCRdb processed the multiplex PCR reads anew with MiXCR; each CDR3 protein has one entry. The sample includes 300,000 to 400,000 distinct CDR3 sequences, around 15% of them seen just once. The sample consisted of peripheral blood mononuclear cells (PBMCs), taken at new diagnosis, from a patient treated with antithyroid drugs. The receptors stem from a female donor with Graves disease. CDR3s include the opening cysteine and the closing phenylalanine or tryptophan. The D gene is left open where the match is weak. The size entry is marked missing in some rows and otherwise reads once, few, many or a size class.

V: TRBV4-1; size: NA; J: TRBJ2-4; length: 17; D: NA; CDR3: CASSQGMAGVSKNIQYF; DNA: TGCGCCAGCAGCCAAGGGATGGCAGGAGTCTCCAAAAACATTCAGTACTTC
V: TRBV3-1; size: many; J: TRBJ2-1; length: 14; D: TRBD2; CDR3: CASSQLASGNEQFF; DNA: TGTGCCAGCAGCCAACTAGCTAGCGGCAATGAGCAGTTCTTC
V: TRBV5-1; size: NA; J: TRBJ2-2; length: 17; D: NA; CDR3: CASSARSGGGGTGELFF; DNA: TGCGCCAGCAGCGCAAGGTCAGGGGGCGGGGGCACCGGGGAGCTGTTTTTT
V: TRBV27; size: many; J: TRBJ2-1; length: 12; D: NA; CDR3: CARAIDSPLNLF; DNA: TGTGCCAGAGCGATTGATAGCCCTCTCAACCTCTTC
V: TRBV20-1; size: NA; J: TRBJ2-7; length: 15; D: NA; CDR3: CSARNDRSYLYEQYF; DNA: TGCAGTGCTAGAAACGACAGGTCCTACCTTTACGAGCAGTACTTC
V: TRBV2; size: many; J: TRBJ1-2; length: 11; D: NA; CDR3: CASSDRGGYTF; DNA: TGTGCCAGCAGTGATCGCGGTGGCTACACCTTC
V: TRBV4-1; size: few; J: TRBJ2-4; length: 17; D: TRBD1; CDR3: CASNNPTGGVSKNIQYF; DNA: TGCGCCAGCAACAACCCGACAGGGGGCGTTTCCAAAAACATTCAGTACTTC
V: TRBV7-2; size: NA; J: TRBJ2-2; length: 19; D: TRBD2; CDR3: CASSQGLAGVLSNTGELFF; DNA: TGTGCCAGCAGCCAGGGACTAGCGGGAGTCTTGTCGAACACCGGGGAGCTGTTTTTT
V: TRBV5-1; size: many; J: TRBJ2-2; length: 16; D: NA; CDR3: CASSPRDSLNTGELFF; DNA: TGCGCCAGCAGCCCCCGGGACTCCTTGAACACCGGGGAGCTGTTTTTT
V: TRBV29-1; size: many; J: TRBJ2-7; length: 15; D: NA; CDR3: CSVDLRAGSGYEQYF; DNA: TGCAGCGTTGACCTACGGGCCGGTTCCGGGTACGAGCAGTACTTC
V: TRBV5-1; size: many; J: TRBJ2-7; length: 13; D: NA; CDR3: CASGWDGANEQYF; DNA: TGCGCCAGCGGTTGGGACGGGGCAAACGAGCAGTACTTC
V: TRBV27; size: NA; J: TRBJ2-1; length: 13; D: NA; CDR3: CASSLELYNEQFF; DNA: TGTGCCAGCAGTTTGGAGTTATACAATGAGCAGTTCTTC
V: TRBV7-9; size: many; J: TRBJ2-7; length: 14; D: NA; CDR3: CASSSAAQLYEQYF; DNA: TGTGCCAGCAGCTCAGCGGCACAACTATACGAGCAGTACTTC
V: TRBV9; size: NA; J: TRBJ2-5; length: 13; D: NA; CDR3: CASSVDPGETQYF; DNA: TGTGCCAGCAGCGTAGATCCGGGTGAGACCCAGTACTTC
V: TRBV10-3; size: few; J: TRBJ2-1; length: 17; D: TRBD2; CDR3: CAIRDSSGSGGYNEQFF; DNA: TGTGCCATCAGAGACTCTAGCGGGAGTGGTGGGTACAATGAGCAGTTCTTC
V: TRBV20-1; size: many; J: TRBJ1-2; length: 14; D: TRBD1; CDR3: CSATVTGGYYGYTF; DNA: TGCAGTGCTACAGTTACAGGGGGTTACTATGGCTACACCTTC
V: TRBV11-2; size: many; J: TRBJ1-3; length: 16; D: NA; CDR3: CASSHLLGGSGNTIYF; DNA: TGTGCCAGCAGCCACTTACTAGGGGGCTCTGGAAACACCATATATTTT
V: TRBV7-3; size: NA; J: TRBJ2-3; length: 18; D: TRBD2; CDR3: CASSLGPGLAGYGDTQYF; DNA: TGTGCCAGCAGCTTGGGGCCGGGACTAGCGGGATACGGGGATACGCAGTATTTT
V: TRBV7-2; size: NA; J: TRBJ1-2; length: 14; D: NA; CDR3: CASSYLGGTYGYTF; DNA: TGTGCCAGCAGCTACCTCGGGGGGACCTATGGCTACACCTTC
V: TRBV29-1; size: few; J: TRBJ2-3; length: 12; D: NA; CDR3: CSVAGVGDTQYF; DNA: TGCAGCGTTGCGGGAGTGGGGGATACGCAGTATTTT
V: TRBV28; size: many; J: TRBJ2-7; length: 12; D: NA; CDR3: CASSLPPREQYF; DNA: TGTGCCAGCAGTTTGCCCCCCCGGGAGCAGTACTTC
V: TRBV3-1; size: many; J: TRBJ1-4; length: 14; D: NA; CDR3: CASSQTGFSEKLFF; DNA: TGTGCCAGCAGCCAAACGGGATTCTCTGAAAAACTGTTTTTT
V: TRBV9; size: many; J: TRBJ2-5; length: 13; D: NA; CDR3: CASTGSTGETQYF; DNA: TGTGCCAGCACGGGAAGCACCGGGGAGACCCAGTACTTC
V: TRBV6-2/TRBV6-3; size: NA; J: TRBJ2-1; length: 15; D: NA; CDR3: CASSADSSPYNEQFF; DNA: TGTGCCAGCAGTGCCGACTCTTCTCCCTACAATGAGCAGTTCTTC